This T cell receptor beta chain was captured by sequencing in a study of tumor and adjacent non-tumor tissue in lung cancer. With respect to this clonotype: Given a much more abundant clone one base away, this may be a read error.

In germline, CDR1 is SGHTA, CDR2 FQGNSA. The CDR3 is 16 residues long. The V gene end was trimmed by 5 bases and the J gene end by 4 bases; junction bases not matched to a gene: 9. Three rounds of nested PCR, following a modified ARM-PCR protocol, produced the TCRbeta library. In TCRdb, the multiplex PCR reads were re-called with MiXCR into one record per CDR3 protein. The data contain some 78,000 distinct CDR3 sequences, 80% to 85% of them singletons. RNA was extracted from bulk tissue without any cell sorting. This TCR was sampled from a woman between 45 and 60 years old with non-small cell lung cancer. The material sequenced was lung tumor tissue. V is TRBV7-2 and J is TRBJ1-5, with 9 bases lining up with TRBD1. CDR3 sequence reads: CTSSPPGQGLNQPQHF. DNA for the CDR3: TGTACCAGCAGCCCCCCGGGACAGGGTTTGAATCAGCCCCAGCATTTT.